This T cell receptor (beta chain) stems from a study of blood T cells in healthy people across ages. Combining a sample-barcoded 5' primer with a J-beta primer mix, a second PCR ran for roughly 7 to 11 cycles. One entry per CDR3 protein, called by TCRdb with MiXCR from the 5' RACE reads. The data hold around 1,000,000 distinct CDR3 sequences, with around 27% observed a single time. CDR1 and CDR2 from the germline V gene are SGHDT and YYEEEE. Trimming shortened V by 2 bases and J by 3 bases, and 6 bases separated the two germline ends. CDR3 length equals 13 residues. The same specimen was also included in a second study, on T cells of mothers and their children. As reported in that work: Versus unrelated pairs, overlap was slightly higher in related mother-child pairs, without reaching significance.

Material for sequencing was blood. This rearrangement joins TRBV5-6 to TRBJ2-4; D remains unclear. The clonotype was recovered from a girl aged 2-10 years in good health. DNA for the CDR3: TGTGCCAGCAGCTTTTTCGGCAAAAACATTCAGTACTTC. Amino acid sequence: CASSFFGKNIQYF.